The 14 T cell receptor beta chains presented below share a single source sample, sequenced in a study of early T cells in non-severe SARS-CoV-2 infection. MiXCR was run by TCRdb on the 5' RACE reads, yielding one entry per CDR3 protein. The repertoire includes about 110,000 distinct CDR3 sequences, about 12% of them detected once, and roughly 2.9% sits in the top ten. Input material: whole blood. Source of these receptors: an adult who was a healthcare worker with PCR-confirmed SARS-CoV-2 infection or an uninfected control (not recorded which).

This clonotype has just a few counts. The V and J genes are TRBV12-3 or TRBV12-4 and TRBJ1-2, with TRBD1 matching over 8 bases. V lost 5 bases and J lost 7; bases outside the gene matches: 9. This CDR3 is built from 14 residues. CDR3 DNA: TGTGCCAGCAGTCCGATAGACAGGGGTATTGGCTACACCTTC. Protein sequence: CASSPIDRGIGYTF.

This clonotype came up many times. The chain carries TRBV4-2 and TRBJ2-5; 7 bases are a match to TRBD2. V shed 0 bases and J 3 bases; nucleotides not matched to a gene: 7. The CDR3 sequence is 16 residues long. Germline loops: CDR1 LGHNA, CDR2 YNFKEQ. CDR3 nucleotide sequence: TGTGCCAGCAGCCAAGATCTGGCTAGCGGAGAAGAGACCCAGTACTTC. It encodes CASSQDLASGEETQYF.

The chain recombines TRBV30 with TRBJ2-7; weak D call: TRBD1 (5 bases). The CDR3 has 13 residues. Trimming removed 0 bases at V and 2 bases at J, with 8 bases between. The germline V gene has CDR1 GTSNPN and CDR2 SVGIG (reference sequence). CDR3 loop: CAWSVDSTYEQYF. CDR3 nucleotide sequence: TGTGCCTGGAGTGTTGACAGTACCTACGAGCAGTACTTC.

This clonotype was detected a few times. The chain is built from TRBV5-1 and TRBJ2-5; 10 bases align to TRBD1. This CDR3 has 19 amino acids. CDR1 and CDR2 from the germline V gene are SGHRS and YFSETQ. The V segment lost 3 bases and the J segment 4 bases; nucleotides outside the gene matches: 18. CDR3 sequence: CASSSVPGQGSASRETQYF. CDR3 in DNA: TGCGCCAGCAGCTCCGTCCCGGGACAGGGGTCGGCGAGCCGAGAGACCCAGTACTTC. The full variable domain, rest sourced from reference TRBV5-1 and TRBJ2-5, is KAGVTQTPRYLIKTRGQQVTLSCSPISGHRSVSWYQQTPGQGLQFLFEYFSETQRNKGNFPGRFSGRQFSNSRSEMNVSTLELGDSALYLCASSSVPGQGSASRETQYFGPGTRLLVL.

This chain links TRBV5-1 with TRBJ2-7, with D possibly matching TRBD2 (7 bases). Trimming pared 0 bases from V and 6 bases from J, leaving 16 bases between. The CDR3 is 15 amino acids. Looked up from germline, CDR1 is SGHRS and CDR2 is YFSETQ. CDR3 DNA sequence: TGCGCCAGCAGCTTGGCGCGGGGGCCTTTGGCCGAGCAGTACTTC. Protein sequence: CASSLARGPLAEQYF.

This clonotype was recorded many times. The rearrangement uses TRBV4-1 and TRBJ2-7; the D gene could be TRBD1 or TRBD2 (7 bases each). V was clipped by 1 base and J by 4 bases, with 26 bases between them. Germline V gives CDR1 MGHRA, CDR2 YSYEKL. This CDR3 contains 19 residues. CDR3 sequence reads: CASSQAGGGGGRRGYEQYF. The CDR3 DNA sequence: TGCGCCAGCAGCCAAGCAGGGGGAGGCGGCGGGAGAAGGGGTTACGAGCAGTACTTC.

With regard to this clonotype: An end of the junction differs from the germline gene, which may be a read error. This chain joins TRBV7-2 and TRBJ2-1, with D unclear. The CDR3 loop spans 13 amino acids. Germline values: CDR1 SGHTA, CDR2 FQGNSA. This CDR3 reads CVSSYPSVNEQFF. The CDR3 DNA reads TGTGTCAGCAGCTACCCCAGCGTCAATGAGCAGTTCTTC. The full variable domain, in which reference TRBV7-2 and TRBJ2-1 provide the parts outside the CDR3, is GAGVSQSPSNKVTEKGKDVELRCDPISGHTALYWYRQSLGQGLEFLIYFQGNSAPDKSGLPSDRFSAERTGGSVSTLTIQRTQQEDSAVYLCVSSYPSVNEQFFGPGTRLTVL.

In this sample, this clonotype turned up a few times. This sequence joins TRBV30 and TRBJ1-5, with D perhaps TRBD1 (5 bases). CDR1 GTSNPN and CDR2 SVGIG come from the germline V gene (reference sequence). V dropped 3 bases and J dropped 7 bases, with 16 bases sitting between them. There are 14 residues in the CDR3. CDR3 in amino acids: CAWSTGGKGQPQHF. The CDR3 DNA is TGTGCCTGGAGCACGGGGGGAAAGGGGCAGCCCCAGCATTTT.

This clonotype was recorded a few times. The chain employs TRBV7-9 and TRBJ2-7, with D perhaps given as TRBD1 or TRBD2 (5 bases each). The germline gives CDR1 SEHNR, CDR2 FQNEAQ (reference sequence). Deletions cut 1 base from V and 7 bases from J, with 14 bases between. The CDR3 totals 14 residues. The chain's CDR3 is CASSLVGTVREQYF. The CDR3 nucleotides read TGTGCCAGCAGCTTAGTAGGGACCGTGCGGGAGCAGTACTTC.

This clonotype was observed a handful of times. The chain links TRBV9 to TRBJ2-1, with D hard to call. The CDR3 covers 11 residues. Germline V gives CDR1 SGDLS, CDR2 YYNGEE. V lost 1 base and J lost 8, with 4 bases in between. The CDR3 loop reads CASSVFDEQFF. The CDR3 nucleotides read TGTGCCAGCAGCGTATTCGATGAGCAGTTCTTC.

This clonotype was seen a few times. This chain joins TRBV30 and TRBJ1-4; perhaps TRBD1 as D (6 bases). This CDR3 comprises 13 residues. CDR1 and CDR2 (germline): GTSNPN, SVGIG (reference sequence). V gave up 5 bases and J gave up 8 bases, with 15 bases separating them. Here the CDR3 reads CAWQRGFFEKLFF. CDR3 coding DNA: TGTGCCTGGCAGAGGGGGTTTTTCGAAAAACTGTTTTTT.

The genes are TRBV2 and TRBJ2-7, with D tentatively TRBD2 (5 bases). The germline gives CDR1 SNHLY, CDR2 FYNNEI. The V gene lost 1 base and the J gene lost 1 base, with 8 bases spanning the gap. The CDR3 spans 14 residues. CDR3 nucleotides: TGTGCCAGCAGTGAAGTTACGGGGTCCTACGAGCAGTACTTC. This gives the protein CASSEVTGSYEQYF.

This clonotype was recorded many times. This chain connects TRBV6-5 to TRBJ1-5, with D unclear. This CDR3 contains 15 residues. From germline, CDR1 is MNHEY and CDR2 SVGAGI. Trimming removed 5 bases at V and 5 bases at J, with 16 bases between. CDR3 coding DNA: TGTGCCAGCAGTCCCCAGAGGGTACCATATCAGCCCCAGCATTTT. Translated: CASSPQRVPYQPQHF.

This clonotype was detected a few times. The chain combines TRBV7-2 with TRBJ2-7; possibly TRBD2 for D (6 bases). Between the trimmed V and J ends, which lost 5 bases and 2 bases, there was a span of 13 bases. The CDR3 covers 14 residues. CDR1 is SGHTA, CDR2 FQGNSA, per germline. In DNA, the CDR3 is TGTGCCAGCAGCGACCGGGGGACTCCCTACGAGCAGTACTTC. Translated, it gives CASSDRGTPYEQYF.